A selection of T cell receptor beta chains follows, all from one sample in a study of vaccination and CD4 T cells after COVID-19. MiXCR was run by TCRdb on the PCR reads, yielding one entry per CDR3 protein. The sample has under 25,000 distinct CDR3 sequences, about 27% seen once. These receptors lack a known antigen. The sample was cultured CD4+ T cells from blood. These receptors originate from a human donor with COVID-19. Both conserved end residues are part of each CDR3. Each record gives: CDR3 length, D gene, clone size, V gene, J gene, CDR3 DNA, CDR3 protein. A D gene is named only where the DNA matches it firmly. Some rows mark clone size as missing; the rest say once, few, many or name a class of expanded clone.

>11|NA|NA|TRBV12-3/TRBV12-4|TRBJ2-5
TGTGCCAGCGGGGGGCCGGAGACCCAGTACTTC
CASGGPETQYF
>13|NA|few|TRBV30|TRBJ1-1
TGTGCCCGGGGGGAGAGTATGAACACTGAAGCTTTCTTT
CARGESMNTEAFF
>12|NA|NA|TRBV12-3/TRBV12-4|TRBJ2-7
TGTGCCAGCAGCAGTGGACGGGGAGAGCAGTACTTC
CASSSGRGEQYF
>14|NA|few|TRBV7-2|TRBJ1-3
TGTGCCAGCAGCTCCATGTCCTCTGGAAACACCATATATTTT
CASSSMSSGNTIYF
>12|NA|few|TRBV7-2|TRBJ1-5
TGTGCCAGCAGCTCCGACGATCAGCCCCAGCATTTT
CASSSDDQPQHF
>12|NA|few|TRBV20-1|TRBJ2-3
TGCAGTGCTAGAGTCTCGCTTGATACGCAGTATTTT
CSARVSLDTQYF
>15|NA|NA|TRBV12-1|TRBJ2-3
TGTGCCAGCAGCCCGCGACGGCAACATGGCGATACGCAGTATTTT
CASSPRRQHGDTQYF
>14|NA|NA|TRBV20-1|TRBJ1-1
TGCAGTGCTAGAGATTTGGGGGCGGGCACTGAAGCTTTCTTT
CSARDLGAGTEAFF
>15|TRBD2|few|TRBV12-3/TRBV12-4|TRBJ2-5
TGTGCCAGCAGTTTGACTAGCGGGGGGCAAGAGACCCAGTACTTC
CASSLTSGGQETQYF
>16|TRBD2|NA|TRBV10-3|TRBJ2-1
TGTGCCAGCCTCCAACCGGGACTAGCCTCCTACAATGAGCAGTTCTTC
CASLQPGLASYNEQFF
>17|TRBD2|NA|TRBV6-2/TRBV6-3|TRBJ2-3
TGTGCCAGCAGTTACTCAGGGACTAGCGGGGTTCGAGATACGCAGTATTTT
CASSYSGTSGVRDTQYF
>14|TRBD2|few|TRBV6-1|TRBJ2-3
TGTGCCAGCGCCCCCGGCGGGGGGGTTGATACGCAGTATTTT
CASAPGGGVDTQYF
>13|TRBD1|NA|TRBV5-1|TRBJ2-7
TGCGCCAGCAGGATTACAGGGGGCTACGAGCAGTACTTC
CASRITGGYEQYF
>12|TRBD2|NA|TRBV27|TRBJ2-7
TGTGCCAGCAGTACGGGGGGGGGCGAGCAGTACTTC
CASSTGGGEQYF
>16|NA|NA|TRBV11-2|TRBJ2-2
TGTGCCAGCAGCTCTCGGGGGTCATCGAACACCGGGGAGCTGTTTTTT
CASSSRGSSNTGELFF
>13|NA|NA|TRBV25-1|TRBJ1-1
TGTGCCAGCAGTAGGGGGGAGGGCTACGAAGCTTTCTTT
CASSRGEGYEAFF
>14|TRBD1|few|TRBV2|TRBJ2-3
TGTGCCAGCGGGAAGACAGGGTGGACAGATACGCAGTATTTT
CASGKTGWTDTQYF
>12|NA|NA|TRBV12-3/TRBV12-4|TRBJ1-2
TGTGCCAGCAGTCAGGTCCCCTATGGCTACACCTTC
CASSQVPYGYTF
>16|NA|NA|TRBV29-1|TRBJ1-3
TGCAGCGTTGGGGACGGGGGAGACATTATTAGAAACACCATATATTTT
CSVGDGGDIIRNTIYF
>15|TRBD2|NA|TRBV5-1|TRBJ2-3
TGCGCCAGCAGCAAGACTAGCGGGGTCACAGATACGCAGTATTTT
CASSKTSGVTDTQYF
>15|NA|NA|TRBV20-1|TRBJ1-1
TGCAGTGCTAGAGATAGGAGGGCGGGGGCCACTGAAGCTTTCTTT
CSARDRRAGATEAFF
>13|TRBD1|few|TRBV6-1|TRBJ2-7
TGTGCCACCCACCGTGGGACAGCTTACGAGCAGTACTTC
CATHRGTAYEQYF
>16|NA|NA|TRBV5-4|TRBJ2-1
TGTGCCAGCAGCTTGGGGGGCGGGGCCTTGGTCAATGAGCAGTTCTTC
CASSLGGGALVNEQFF
>15|NA|NA|TRBV6-1|TRBJ2-2
TGTGCCAGCAGATCCGACGGAACAAACACCGGGGAGCTGTTTTTT
CASRSDGTNTGELFF
>13|NA|few|TRBV27|TRBJ2-5
TGTGCCAGCAGTTTATTCCGACAAGAGACCCAGTACTTC
CASSLFRQETQYF
>15|TRBD2|NA|TRBV7-2|TRBJ2-5
TGTGCCAGCAGCCAAGTTATAGCGGGGGCAGAGACCCAGTACTTC
CASSQVIAGAETQYF
>17|TRBD2|few|TRBV27|TRBJ2-1
TGTGCCAGCAGTTTCGTTGCGGGGGGATTCACCTACAATGAGCAGTTCTTC
CASSFVAGGFTYNEQFF
>14|TRBD2|NA|TRBV5-6|TRBJ2-5
TGTGCCAGCAGCGCGGGACTAACTCAAGAGACCCAGTACTTC
CASSAGLTQETQYF
>16|TRBD1|NA|TRBV5-4|TRBJ2-4
TGTGCCAGCAGTCTCCCGGGACAGGGAGGCAAAAACATTCAGTACTTC
CASSLPGQGGKNIQYF
>15|NA|NA|TRBV14|TRBJ2-3
TGTGCCAGCAGCCAAGACATCAAACCTGGGGATACGCAGTATTTT
CASSQDIKPGDTQYF
>12|NA|NA|TRBV7-2|TRBJ2-4
TGTGCCAGCAGCACGCTAGGAGACATTCAGTACTTC
CASSTLGDIQYF